The 10 T cell receptor beta chains below come from one sample, sequenced in a study of T-cell reconstitution after alpha-beta-depleted transplantation in children. The TCRbeta library was prepared with unique molecular identifiers. From the PCR reads, TCRdb called clonotypes with MiXCR, one entry per CDR3 protein. The data show some 440,000 distinct CDR3 sequences, with about a sixth seen just once and 29% held by the top ten. Specimen: PBMCs, mostly from graft donor cells, collected 360 days after TCRalphabeta/CD19-depleted stem cell transplant. All receptors derive from a boy under three years old who had a stem cell transplant for Wiskott-Aldrich syndrome, so the T cells may come from the graft donor.

This sequence joins TRBV5-1 and TRBJ2-7; unclear D gene. Germline V CDR1 and CDR2: SGHRS, YFSETQ. V was trimmed by 4 bases and J by 3 bases, leaving 14 bases between them. This CDR3 contains 14 residues. CDR3 bases: TGCGCCAGCAGCCGGATCCCGAGGAACTACGAGCAGTACTTC. Amino acid sequence: CASSRIPRNYEQYF.

This clonotype was counted at least ten times. J is TRBJ2-4 and V is TRBV13, with D possibly TRBD2 on 5 matching bases. Between the trimmed V and J ends, which lost 5 bases and 0 bases, there was a span of 11 bases. CDR1 and CDR2 (germline): PRHDT, FYEKMQ (reference sequence). The CDR3 totals 15 residues. DNA of the CDR3: TGTGCCAGCAGCCCGCCGGGGAAAGCCAAAAACATTCAGTACTTC. Translation: CASSPPGKAKNIQYF.

The V and J genes are TRBV28 and TRBJ2-3, with D possibly TRBD2 on 6 matching bases. CDR3 length equals 15 residues. V was clipped by 6 bases and J by 1 base, with 14 bases between them. Germline V gene sequence: CDR1 MDHEN, CDR2 SYDVKM. CDR3 amino acids: CASSEPGLRTDTQYF. CDR3 DNA: TGTGCCAGCAGCGAACCGGGACTCCGCACAGATACGCAGTATTTT.

V is TRBV20-1 and J is TRBJ1-2; 8 positions agree with TRBD1. Germline V CDR1 and CDR2: DFQATT, SNEGSKA (reference sequence). The CDR3 has 15 amino acids. Unmatched junction bases numbered 5, after V lost 0 bases and J lost 2 bases. The CDR3 region is CSARDPRQGNYGYTF. Written as DNA, the CDR3 is TGCAGTGCTAGAGATCCGAGACAGGGGAACTATGGCTACACCTTC.

V usage is TRBV20-1 and J usage is TRBJ2-1, with D possibly matching TRBD2 (6 bases). Germline V gene sequence: CDR1 DFQATT, CDR2 SNEGSKA (reference sequence). The V end lost 5 bases, the J end lost 3 bases, and 17 bases lay between the germline ends. The CDR3 covers 15 residues. The CDR3: CSAQIAESDYNEQFF. CDR3 in DNA: TGCAGTGCTCAGATAGCGGAGTCAGACTACAATGAGCAGTTCTTC.

This clonotype was seen a handful of times. The chain recombines TRBV6-5 with TRBJ2-2; tentative D call: TRBD1 (5 bases). Trimming shortened V by 2 bases and J by 7 bases, and 11 bases separated the two germline ends. Germline CDR1 and CDR2: MNHEY and SVGAGI. The CDR3 is 14 residues long. The CDR3 nucleotides are TGTGCCAGCAGTTACCCGGCAGGGAACGGGGAGCTGTTTTTT. Protein sequence: CASSYPAGNGELFF.

This clonotype was seen only once. The genes are TRBV29-1 and TRBJ2-1; D unclear. CDR1 and CDR2 from the germline V gene are SQVTM and ANQGSEA. Trimming took off 3 bases at V and 6 bases at J, with 12 bases between the two ends. This CDR3 region has 13 residues. The CDR3, as DNA: TGCAGCGTTGATAAGGCTTCGCTCAATGAGCAGTTCTTC. It yields the protein CSVDKASLNEQFF.

V is TRBV7-9 and J is TRBJ1-5; 8 bases are a match to TRBD1. CDR1 and CDR2 (germline): SEHNR, FQNEAQ (reference sequence). The V and J ends lost 5 bases and 5 bases, in that order; junction bases with no gene match: 2. CDR3 length equals 13 residues. The CDR3 here is CASSIQGDQPQHF. Here the CDR3 DNA reads TGTGCCAGCAGCATACAGGGGGATCAGCCCCAGCATTTT.

CDR3 sequence (DNA): TGCGCCAGCAGCCAAGATGGAAAAGCGGGAGGTCGCAATGAGCAGTTCTTC. This encodes CASSQDGKAGGRNEQFF. The chain uses TRBV4-3 and TRBJ2-1; 9 bases agree with TRBD2. Unmatched junction bases numbered 9, after V lost 0 bases and J lost 6 bases. CDR1 and CDR2 from the germline V gene are LGHNA and YSLEER. The CDR3 consists of 17 residues.

The sample holds a few counts of this clonotype. The rearrangement joins TRBV7-2 to TRBJ1-3; D is possibly TRBD1 (5 bases). CDR3 length: 15 amino acids. V lost 2 bases, J lost 4 bases, and 12 bases lay in between. Germline CDR1 SGHTA, CDR2 FQGNSA. As DNA, the CDR3 is TGTGCCAGCAGCTTAAGGGGCCTAGCGGGAAACACCATATATTTT. The encoded protein is CASSLRGLAGNTIYF.